Listed here are 29 T cell receptor beta chains from one sample, sequenced in a study of blood T cells in healthy people across ages. A sample-barcoded 5' primer and a J-beta primer mix were used in a second PCR of roughly 7 to 11 cycles. A single record per CDR3 protein comes from TCRdb applying MiXCR to the 5' RACE reads. Counted here are roughly 1.5 million distinct CDR3 sequences, approximately 42% occurring once; the ten biggest clones make up under 5%. Sequences were obtained from blood. The receptors were sampled from a woman between 18 and 29 years old in good health.

The rearrangement uses TRBV20-1 and TRBJ1-5; D is undetermined. This CDR3 has 12 residues. Germline V gives CDR1 DFQATT, CDR2 SNEGSKA (reference sequence). Trimming took 6 bases from V and 4 from J, leaving 10 bases between them. In nucleotides, the CDR3 is TGCAGTGCCCTCCGTCGGAATCAGCCCCAGCATTTT. It translates to CSALRRNQPQHF.

V gene TRBV9 combines with J gene TRBJ2-7; 8 positions match TRBD1. This CDR3 contains 15 residues. J was trimmed by 5 bases and V by 3 bases; bases with no gene match: 10. Per germline, CDR1 SGDLS and CDR2 YYNGEE. CDR3 residues: CASSAATGVIHEQYF. The CDR3 DNA is TGTGCCAGCAGCGCAGCGACAGGGGTTATCCACGAGCAGTACTTC.

The V call is TRBV9, the J call TRBJ2-3; 10 bases fit TRBD2. CDR3 length: 20 amino acids. The V gene's germline CDR1 is SGDLS and CDR2 YYNGEE. V was pared by 4 bases and J by 1 base, with 18 bases of the junction left unmatched. In DNA form, the CDR3 reads TGTGCCAGCAGCCCGGTCTATAGCGGGGGGCCTTCCCTGGGCACAGATACGCAGTATTTT. Translating it yields CASSPVYSGGPSLGTDTQYF.

This rearrangement joins TRBV2 to TRBJ2-5; possibly TRBD1 or TRBD2 for D (6 bases each). Between the trimmed V and J ends, which lost 1 base and 4 bases, there was a span of 10 bases. Germline CDR1 is SNHLY and CDR2 is FYNNEI. The CDR3 is 14 residues long. For the CDR3, the DNA is TGTGCCAGCAGTGAAGTGGGGGGCCGAGAGACCCAGTACTTC. Encoded protein: CASSEVGGRETQYF.

J is TRBJ1-4 and V is TRBV4-1, with D unresolved. The CDR3 contains 14 residues. Germline V gene data show CDR1 as MGHRA and CDR2 as YSYEKL. Trimming pared 3 bases from V and 4 bases from J, leaving 9 bases between. CDR3 nucleotide sequence: TGCGCCAGCAGCCATCCCCTACGTAATGAAAAACTGTTTTTT. Protein product: CASSHPLRNEKLFF.

Only a few counts were recorded for this clonotype. This sequence joins TRBV6-6 and TRBJ1-5, with TRBD1 identical over 8 bases. There are 13 residues in the CDR3. V lost 8 bases, J lost 9 bases, and 9 bases stayed unmatched. Looked up from germline, CDR1 is MNHNY and CDR2 is SVGAGI (reference sequence). CDR3 DNA sequence: TGTGCCAGCCGTAGACAGGGGCTTGGGCCCCAGCATTTT. It yields the protein CASRRQGLGPQHF.

The chain recombines TRBV15 with TRBJ2-7; D is uncertain. Between the trimmed V and J ends, which lost 0 bases and 7 bases, there was a span of 19 bases. CDR3 length: 16 amino acids. In germline, CDR1 is LNHNV, CDR2 YYDKDF (reference sequence). In DNA form, the CDR3 reads TGTGCCACCAGCAGAGAATCGTTGAGCTCTTACAATGAGCAGTACTTC. This encodes CATSRESLSSYNEQYF.

CDR3 coding DNA: TGTGCCAGCTCACCTCAGGGGCGTGACACTGAAGCTTTCTTT. Translation: CASSPQGRDTEAFF. This chain joins TRBV18 and TRBJ1-1; D might be TRBD1 (6 bases). V was trimmed by 3 bases and J by 3 bases, leaving 11 bases between them. The CDR3 is 14 amino acids. The germline CDR1 and CDR2 sequences are KGHSH and LQKENI.

V and J are TRBV10-3 and TRBJ2-3, with 12 bases matching TRBD2. This CDR3 is built from 16 residues. V shed 6 bases, J shed 4 bases, and the junction held 8 bases outside the gene matches. Per germline, CDR1 ENHRY and CDR2 SYGVKD. CDR3 residues: CAIRFSLAGGADTQYF. The CDR3 DNA sequence: TGTGCCATCAGATTCTCACTAGCGGGGGGTGCAGATACGCAGTATTTT.

This clonotype was recorded only once. This rearrangement joins TRBV9 to TRBJ1-1, with 11 bases identical to TRBD1. V gave up 0 bases and J gave up 0 bases; unmatched junction bases: 4. The germline gives CDR1 SGDLS, CDR2 YYNGEE. This CDR3 region has 17 residues. In nucleotides, the CDR3 is TGTGCCAGCAGCGTAGCAAGGACAGGGGGCGTGAACACTGAAGCTTTCTTT. Translating gives CASSVARTGGVNTEAFF.

The chain has TRBV7-2 and TRBJ2-1; 7 positions agree with TRBD1. CDR1 is SGHTA and CDR2 is FQGNSA in the germline V gene. CDR3 length equals 19 residues. Trimming took 0 bases from V and 0 from J; bases not matched to a gene: 11. CDR3 nucleotide sequence: TGTGCCAGCAGCTTAGCGAGCTACAGACAGGGCAGCTCCTACAATGAGCAGTTCTTC. It translates to CASSLASYRQGSSYNEQFF.

The chain employs TRBV7-9 and TRBJ2-2, with unresolved D. This CDR3 has 13 amino acids. Trimming removed 11 bases at V and 3 bases at J, with 13 bases between. Per germline, CDR1 SEHNR and CDR2 FQNEAQ (reference sequence). CDR3 sequence reads: CAGFIIYTGELFF. In DNA form, the CDR3 reads TGTGCCGGGTTTATCATCTACACCGGGGAGCTGTTTTTT.

The chain links TRBV6-5 to TRBJ2-3, with D possibly matching TRBD2 (6 bases). Trimming took off 0 bases at V and 4 bases at J, with 17 bases between the two ends. CDR3 length equals 17 residues. The germline gives CDR1 MNHEY, CDR2 SVGAGI. CDR3 in amino acids: CASSYSTGVSQADTQYF. The CDR3, as DNA: TGTGCCAGCAGTTACTCAACGGGAGTAAGTCAGGCAGATACGCAGTATTTT.

V is TRBV4-3 and J is TRBJ2-5, with 7 bases that match TRBD2. The CDR3 covers 14 residues. The ends lost 1 base at V and 2 bases at J; junction bases unmatched: 1. CDR1 LGHNA and CDR2 YSLEER come from the germline V gene. This CDR3 reads CASSQGGGQETQYF. CDR3 coding DNA: TGCGCCAGCAGCCAAGGGGGAGGGCAAGAGACCCAGTACTTC.

This chain uses TRBV5-6 with TRBJ2-1; D is ambiguous. CDR1 is SGHDT and CDR2 is YYEEEE in the germline V gene. Trimming took off 4 bases at V and 2 bases at J, with 13 bases between the two ends. This CDR3 region has 15 residues. The CDR3 DNA is TGTGCCAGCAGCCAATGGCGCGGTACCTACAATGAGCAGTTCTTC. It translates to CASSQWRGTYNEQFF.

This chain uses TRBV24-1 with TRBJ2-2; possibly TRBD2 for D (6 bases). This CDR3 has 16 amino acids. CDR1 is KGHDR and CDR2 is SFDVKD in the germline V gene. Between the trimmed V and J ends, which lost 3 bases and 2 bases, there was a span of 12 bases. The CDR3 DNA is TGTGCCACCAGTGATGAGGAGGGGTTCAACACCGGGGAGCTGTTTTTT. It encodes CATSDEEGFNTGELFF.

This clonotype was detected a few times. V usage is TRBV7-2 and J usage is TRBJ2-1, with 13 bases lining up with TRBD2. The V gene's germline CDR1 is SGHTA and CDR2 FQGNSA. CDR3 length: 15 residues. With 5 bases clipped from V and 6 bases from J, the junction kept 4 bases outside the gene matches. The CDR3, as DNA: TGTGCCAGCAGCACACTAGCGGGAGGGGGCAATGAGCAGTTCTTC. This codes for CASSTLAGGGNEQFF.

This clonotype appeared a few times. With a much larger clone just one base away, this may be a read error. CDR3 DNA sequence: TGTGCCAGCAGGCGGGACCGCAATCAGCCCCAGCATTTT. Its translation: CASRRDRNQPQHF. The V and J genes are TRBV2 and TRBJ1-5, with a possible D match to TRBD1 (5 bases). The ends were cut back, 6 bases at V and 2 bases at J, with 8 bases in the middle. Per the germline V gene, CDR1 is SNHLY and CDR2 is FYNNEI. The CDR3 covers 13 residues.

Comment on this clonotype: This sequence may be a read error, since a much larger clone differs from it by one base. The rearrangement uses TRBV2 and TRBJ2-7; D not resolved. V shed 3 bases and J shed 7 bases, with 10 bases lying between them. This CDR3 has 12 residues. The germline CDR1 and CDR2 sequences are SNHLY and FYNNEI. This CDR3 is CASSEYTGEQYF. CDR3 nucleotides: TGTGCCAGCAGTGAGTATACGGGTGAGCAGTACTTC.

CDR3 nucleotide sequence: TGCAGTGCTAGGAAAACAGGGATGGATGAGCAGTTCTTC. Amino acid sequence: CSARKTGMDEQFF. The gene calls are TRBV20-1 and TRBJ2-1; D is perhaps TRBD1 (6 bases). The CDR3 contains 13 residues. Germline values: CDR1 DFQATT, CDR2 SNEGSKA (reference sequence). The V gene lost 3 bases and the J gene lost 8 bases, with 14 bases spanning the gap.

The V gene is TRBV20-1, the J gene TRBJ2-7, with D uncertain. The germline gives CDR1 DFQATT, CDR2 SNEGSKA (reference sequence). Trimming removed 7 bases from V and 3 bases from J, with 16 bases in between. The CDR3 covers 13 residues. The CDR3 here is CSGFFGLHYEQYF. In DNA form, the CDR3 reads TGCAGTGGTTTTTTCGGGCTCCACTACGAGCAGTACTTC.

This chain connects TRBV12-3 or TRBV12-4 to TRBJ1-5; D is uncertain. Trimming cost V 1 base and J 3 bases, with 10 bases left between them. This CDR3 contains 15 residues. CDR3 nucleotides: TGTGCCAGCAGTTTAGGAGGCGGGAACAATCAGCCCCAGCATTTT. Translated: CASSLGGGNNQPQHF.

Comments on this clonotype: One junction end disagrees with the germline gene, perhaps due to a read error. The V gene is TRBV4-2, the J gene TRBJ2-2, with a possible D match to TRBD2 (6 bases). The CDR3 length is 15 residues. CDR1 is LGHNA, CDR2 YNFKEQ, per germline. The CDR3 spells CVSSQLAPNTGELFF. The CDR3 DNA is TGTGTCAGCAGCCAGCTAGCGCCTAACACCGGGGAGCTGTTTTTT.

The chain joins TRBV2 to TRBJ1-1; D is unclear. CDR1 is SNHLY, CDR2 FYNNEI, per germline. Trimming stripped 11 bases from V and 6 bases from J, with 16 bases between. CDR3 length: 12 residues. The CDR3, as DNA: TGTGCCTCAGCGACGGATTCTCCTGAAGCTTTCTTT. Protein product: CASATDSPEAFF.

V is TRBV2 and J is TRBJ1-5; D not resolved. Germline V lookup: CDR1 SNHLY, CDR2 FYNNEI. CDR3 length equals 17 residues. Between the trimmed V and J ends, which lost 1 base and 0 bases, there was a span of 13 bases. CDR3 DNA: TGTGCCAGCAGTGAAGTACCCGGATCCTATAGCAATCAGCCCCAGCATTTT. Its translation is CASSEVPGSYSNQPQHF.

This clonotype came up once. V is TRBV15 and J is TRBJ2-2, with 11 bases aligning to TRBD2. Germline CDR1 LNHNV, CDR2 YYDKDF (reference sequence). The length of the CDR3 is 17 residues. The V and J ends lost 3 bases and 3 bases, in that order; junction bases with no gene match: 6. The CDR3 coding sequence is TGTGCCACCAGCAGCTCCTTAGCGGGAGGGCACACCGGGGAGCTGTTTTTT. This codes for CATSSSLAGGHTGELFF.

This clonotype was seen only a few times. The chain has TRBV29-1 and TRBJ2-5; D not certain. V lost 5 bases and J lost 7, with 17 bases in between. CDR3 length equals 13 residues. CDR1 and CDR2 from the germline V gene are SQVTM and ANQGSEA. The CDR3 sequence is CSVPGLHLGTQYF. As DNA, the CDR3 is TGCAGCGTTCCGGGCCTGCACTTGGGGACCCAGTACTTC.

The chain links TRBV5-1 to TRBJ1-1; D unclear. The germline CDR1 and CDR2 sequences are SGHRS and YFSETQ. Trimming took 2 bases from V and 6 from J, leaving 8 bases between them. This CDR3 spans 12 amino acids. This chain's CDR3 is CASSLMGAEAFF. DNA of the CDR3: TGCGCCAGCAGCTTAATGGGAGCTGAAGCTTTCTTT.

This clonotype has a count of ten or more. The chain uses TRBV29-1 and TRBJ2-1; no definite D call. V lost 3 bases, J lost 0 bases, and 12 bases lay in between. The germline gives CDR1 SQVTM, CDR2 ANQGSEA. This CDR3 region has 15 residues. DNA for the CDR3: TGCAGCGTTGATGGGGTCCCCAGCTCCTACAATGAGCAGTTCTTC. Its protein is CSVDGVPSSYNEQFF.